This T cell receptor beta chain was captured by sequencing in a study of early T cells in non-severe SARS-CoV-2 infection. Study details: Alpha and beta chains were unpaired, from unsorted whole-blood bulk RNA.

In this sample, this clonotype turned up many times. Unique molecular identifiers tagged individual cDNA molecules. TCRdb reprocessed the 5' RACE reads via MiXCR and lists one record per CDR3 protein. The sample contains about 80,000 distinct CDR3 sequences, about 5% of which appear only once. This specimen consisted of whole blood, obtained at baseline. The clonotype originates from an adult who was a healthcare worker with PCR-confirmed SARS-CoV-2 infection or an uninfected control (not recorded which).

CDR3 nucleotides: TGTGCCACCAGCTCGGGGAACAGGGGCCGCCAGGAGACCCAGTACTTC. Residues: CATSSGNRGRQETQYF. The chain employs TRBV15 and TRBJ2-5; 7 bases are shared with TRBD1. CDR3 length equals 16 residues. The V gene end was trimmed by 5 bases and the J gene end by 5 bases; junction bases not matched to a gene: 14. Germline CDR1 LNHNV, CDR2 YYDKDF (reference sequence).